The clone carrying this T cell receptor (beta chain) was recorded at least ten times. The CDR3 contains 15 residues. J was trimmed by 2 bases and V by 7 bases; bases with no gene match: 9. TCRdb re-derived calls from the 5' RACE reads in MiXCR, one entry per CDR3 protein. Of tens of thousands of distinct CDR3 sequences in the sample, roughly 5.8% were seen once. This entry comes from a study of early T cells in non-severe SARS-CoV-2 infection. Sequences were obtained from whole blood. The source is an adult who was a healthcare worker with PCR-confirmed SARS-CoV-2 infection or an uninfected control (not recorded which). The rearrangement links TRBV12-3 or TRBV12-4 to TRBJ2-3, with 7 bases identical to TRBD2. CDR3 DNA: TGTGCCAGCACCCGACCGGGACTAACCACAGATACGCAGTATTTT. Encoded protein: CASTRPGLTTDTQYF.